These 17 T cell receptor beta chains share one sample of origin, sequenced in a study of CD8 T cells in ankylosing spondylitis. TCRdb processed the 5' RACE reads anew with MiXCR; each CDR3 protein has one entry. Among under 300,000 distinct CDR3 sequences listed, over 9.5% were seen once. Sequencing was done on a sample of blood, either unsorted or a sorted T cell fraction (not recorded which). These receptors originate from a male donor with ankylosing spondylitis or in good health (not recorded which).

There are many counts of this clonotype. A junction boundary mismatches the germline segment, possibly from a read error. The rearrangement links TRBV20-1 to TRBJ2-7, with 14 bases identical to TRBD2. Germline V gives CDR1 DFQATT, CDR2 SNEGSKA (reference sequence). This CDR3 region has 16 residues. CDR3 residues: CSAREGGLAGVYEQYF. DNA for the CDR3: TGCAGTGCTCGAGAGGGGGGACTAGCGGGAGTCTACGAGCAGTACTTC.

The rearrangement joins TRBV19 to TRBJ1-2; D perhaps matches TRBD1 (5 bases). The germline gives CDR1 LNHDA, CDR2 SQIVND (reference sequence). The CDR3 extends over 16 amino acids. V was clipped by 4 bases and J by 6 bases, with 21 bases between them. CDR3 region: CASSTPSREQAHGYTF. The CDR3 DNA is TGTGCCAGTAGTACCCCCTCGCGGGAACAGGCCCATGGCTACACCTTC.

This clonotype was seen at least ten times. This chain connects TRBV12-2 to TRBJ2-7; the DNA was not compared with TRBD2, the D call given in the table. TRBV12-2 is assigned pseudogene status. The CDR3 is 15 residues long. This CDR3 reads CASRNGTSFFSEQYF. The CDR3, as DNA: TGTGCAAGTCGCAACGGGACTAGCTTTTTCTCCGAGCAGTACTTC.

This clonotype was observed at least ten times. The rearrangement uses TRBV29-1 and TRBJ2-3; 7 bases line up with TRBD2. V lost 5 bases to trimming and J lost 6 bases; unmatched junction nucleotides: 5. This CDR3 region has 12 residues. Germline values: CDR1 SQVTM, CDR2 ANQGSEA. DNA for the CDR3: TGCAGCGTTAAAACCGGGGGGGATACGCAGTATTTT. Protein: CSVKTGGDTQYF.

This clonotype was counted ten times or more. This chain links TRBV3-1 with TRBJ2-7, with unresolved D. V was pared by 2 bases and J by 2 bases, with 4 bases between. CDR3 size: 12 residues. Germline lookup yields CDR1 LGHDT and CDR2 YNNKEL (reference sequence). Here the CDR3 DNA reads TGTGCCAGCAGCCAACGAGCCTACGAGCAGTACTTC. Encoded protein: CASSQRAYEQYF.

This clonotype showed up many times. V and J are TRBV7-2 and TRBJ2-3; 7 nucleotides match TRBD2. After removal of 5 bases from V and 3 bases from J, the junction contained 5 bases not matched to a gene. CDR3 size: 14 residues. The germline CDR1 and CDR2 sequences are SGHTA and FQGNSA. CDR3 loop: CASSPSLATDTQYF. In DNA form, the CDR3 reads TGTGCCAGCAGCCCTTCACTAGCGACAGATACGCAGTATTTT.

The sample holds a few counts of this clonotype. The rearrangement links TRBV3-1 to TRBJ1-6; 7 bases fit TRBD1. The CDR3 is made up of 16 amino acids. J gave up 3 bases and V 0 bases, and 2 bases lay outside the gene matches. Per the germline V gene, CDR1 is LGHDT and CDR2 is YNNKEL (reference sequence). The DNA of the CDR3 is TGTGCCAGCAGCCAAGACGGGACAGACTATAATTCACCCCTCCACTTT. Its translation is CASSQDGTDYNSPLHF. The complete variable domain, with remaining parts taken from reference TRBV3-1 and TRBJ1-6, reads DTAVSQTPKYLVTQMGNDKSIKCEQNLGHDTMYWYKQDSKKFLKIMFSYNNKELIINETVPNRFSPKSPDKAHLNLHINSLELGDSAVYFCASSQDGTDYNSPLHFGNGTRLTVT.

This clonotype was seen at least ten times. V usage is TRBV7-9 and J usage is TRBJ2-5; D assignment may be TRBD1 or TRBD2 (5 bases each). CDR3 size: 12 residues. CDR1 and CDR2 from the germline V gene are SEHNR and FQNEAQ (reference sequence). Deletions cut 8 bases from V and 4 bases from J, with 11 bases between. The CDR3 region has the DNA TGTGCCAGCCAAGCGAGGGGAGAGACCCAGTACTTC. Translation gives CASQARGETQYF.

This clonotype was found many times. The chain couples TRBV6-1 to TRBJ2-3; D gene ambiguous. Germline CDR1 and CDR2: MNHNS and SASEGT. CDR3 length: 13 residues. Trimming removed 4 bases at V and 2 bases at J, with 7 bases between. The chain's CDR3 is CASSATFTDTQYF. Written as DNA, the CDR3 is TGTGCCAGCAGTGCGACATTCACAGATACGCAGTATTTT.

Worth noting for this clonotype: The junction departs from the called germline gene at one end, perhaps through a read error. The chain has TRBV3-1 and TRBJ1-5, with D unclear. The CDR3 is 13 residues long. Germline V gives CDR1 LGHDT, CDR2 YNNKEL (reference sequence). The CDR3 protein is CASNQEPYQPQHF. CDR3 DNA sequence: TGTGCCAGCAACCAAGAGCCGTACCAGCCCCAGCATTTT.

This clonotype was seen ten or more times. This chain uses TRBV20-1 with TRBJ2-7, with 7 bases that match TRBD2. Looked up from germline, CDR1 is DFQATT and CDR2 is SNEGSKA (reference sequence). CDR3 length equals 14 residues. V lost 0 bases to trimming and J lost 5 bases; unmatched junction nucleotides: 7. For the CDR3, the DNA is TGCAGTGCTAGAGATGGGCCTAGCGGTCACGAGCAGTACTTC. This codes for CSARDGPSGHEQYF.

The table lists this clonotype with many counts. The rearrangement joins TRBV14 to TRBJ2-1; a weak D match, TRBD2 (6 bases). The CDR3 runs to 16 residues. Trimming stripped 4 bases from V and 3 bases from J, with 16 bases between. Germline V gene lookup returns CDR1 SGHDN and CDR2 FVKESK. The CDR3 region is CASSLRAGYDYNEQFF. The CDR3 region has the DNA TGTGCCAGCAGCCTTCGGGCGGGGTATGACTACAATGAGCAGTTCTTC.

The chain is built from TRBV29-1 and TRBJ2-1; a possible D gene is TRBD2 (5 bases). Germline values: CDR1 SQVTM, CDR2 ANQGSEA. The length of the CDR3 is 12 residues. Trimming removed 7 bases at V and 4 bases at J, with 11 bases between. Here the CDR3 reads CSAEGRYNEQFF. The CDR3 nucleotides are TGCAGCGCCGAGGGCCGGTACAATGAGCAGTTCTTC.

Notes on this clonotype: A much larger clone differs by one base, so this may be a read error. The chain recombines TRBV13 with TRBJ2-5; no clear D. The CDR3 is made up of 13 amino acids. Germline loops: CDR1 PRHDT, CDR2 FYEKMQ (reference sequence). The CDR3 here is CVSSLRYQETQYF. CDR3 DNA sequence: TGTGTCAGCAGCTTACGGTACCAAGAGACCCAGTACTTC.

This clonotype was found many times. The chain carries TRBV5-6 and TRBJ2-1; D is unclear. Trimming shortened V by 2 bases and J by 1 base, and 7 bases separated the two germline ends. Per the germline V gene, CDR1 is SGHDT and CDR2 is YYEEEE. The CDR3 runs 14 residues. This chain's CDR3 is CASSLPNSYNEQFF. CDR3 sequence (DNA): TGTGCCAGCAGCTTACCGAATTCCTACAATGAGCAGTTCTTC.

Only a few counts were recorded for this clonotype. The V gene is TRBV5-1, the J gene TRBJ2-2; 8 bases match TRBD1. V shed 4 bases, J shed 6 bases, and the junction held 14 bases outside the gene matches. This CDR3 is built from 17 residues. Per germline, CDR1 SGHRS and CDR2 YFSETQ. The CDR3 here is CASSGISQGVNAGELFF. As DNA, the CDR3 is TGCGCCAGCAGCGGAATCTCACAGGGGGTCAACGCCGGGGAGCTGTTTTTT.

This clonotype was counted at least ten times. The chain joins TRBV20-1 to TRBJ2-4; D possibly corresponds to TRBD2 (5 bases). Germline lookup yields CDR1 DFQATT and CDR2 SNEGSKA (reference sequence). V gave up 5 bases and J gave up 6 bases, with 14 bases separating them. This CDR3 is built from 13 residues. DNA for the CDR3: TGCAGTGCTCCTTCAGAGGCGGGAAACATTCAGTACTTC. This translates into CSAPSEAGNIQYF.